These 28 T cell receptor beta chains originate from one sample sequenced in a study of T cell repertoires in cytomegalovirus infection. Antigen specificity for these receptors is unknown. TCRdb analysed the reads with MiXCR anew, one entry per CDR3 protein. This table has a few hundred thousand distinct CDR3 sequences, roughly 34% appearing once. The sequencing here drew on cultured PBMCs, taken from culture after CMV antigen stimulation. The source is a human donor in good health (CMV status not recorded). Some clones in this sample may be carry-over from other donors' samples.

The chain couples TRBV20-1 to TRBJ2-3; D unclear. This CDR3 comprises 15 residues. Trimming cost V 3 bases and J 1 base, with 14 bases left between them. Germline CDR1 DFQATT, CDR2 SNEGSKA (reference sequence). Here the CDR3 DNA reads TGCAGTGCTAGTATTCTGGACCGGGGCACAGATACGCAGTATTTT. Translation: CSASILDRGTDTQYF.

In the case of this clonotype: Being one base from a much bigger clone, this may be a read error. V gene TRBV7-9 combines with J gene TRBJ1-1, with D hard to call. Germline CDR1 SEHNR, CDR2 FQNEAQ (reference sequence). With 2 bases removed from V and 1 base from J, the gap between germline ends came to 5 bases. This CDR3 comprises 13 residues. The CDR3 DNA reads TGTGCCAGCAGCTTAAGGCCGAACACTGAAGCTTTCTTT. Protein sequence: CASSLRPNTEAFF.

This rearrangement joins TRBV7-6 to TRBJ2-5; no reliable D call. V lost 5 bases, J lost 5 bases, and 9 bases lay in between. The CDR3 has 12 residues. Germline values: CDR1 SGHVS, CDR2 FNYEAQ. CDR3 bases: TGTGCCAGCAGCCCCAACGGGGAGACCCAGTACTTC. Translation: CASSPNGETQYF.

This clonotype was observed a few times. The chain has TRBV7-6 and TRBJ2-2, with TRBD2 matching 14 bases. The V and J ends lost 5 bases and 5 bases, in that order; junction bases with no gene match: 10. Per the germline V gene, CDR1 is SGHVS and CDR2 is FNYEAQ. CDR3 length equals 18 residues. Here the CDR3 reads CASSQRLAGGSGTGELFF. The CDR3 bases are TGTGCCAGCAGCCAACGACTAGCGGGAGGGTCGGGTACCGGGGAGCTGTTTTTT. The full variable domain, rest sourced from reference TRBV7-6 and TRBJ2-2, is GAGVSQSPRYKVTKRGQDVALRCDPISGHVSLYWYRQALGQGPEFLTYFNYEAQQDKSGLPNDRFSAERPEGSISTLTIQRTEQRDSAMYRCASSQRLAGGSGTGELFFGEGSRLTVL.

CDR3 DNA: TGTGCCAGCAGCCAAGATGGCAGGGGCGGCAGCTCTGGAAACACCATATATTTT. This encodes CASSQDGRGGSSGNTIYF. The V call is TRBV3-1, the J call TRBJ1-3; perhaps TRBD1 as D (6 bases). This CDR3 has 18 amino acids. V was pared by 0 bases and J by 0 bases, with 15 bases between. Germline V CDR1 and CDR2: LGHDT, YNNKEL (reference sequence). The variable domain in full, completed from reference TRBV3-1 and TRBJ1-3, reads DTAVSQTPKYLVTQMGNDKSIKCEQNLGHDTMYWYKQDSKKFLKIMFSYNNKELIINETVPNRFSPKSPDKAHLNLHINSLELGDSAVYFCASSQDGRGGSSGNTIYFGEGSWLTVV.

The chain carries TRBV6-2 or TRBV6-3 and TRBJ1-1, with D perhaps TRBD1 (5 bases). The CDR3 extends over 11 amino acids. The V and J ends lost 4 bases and 11 bases respectively, with 11 bases between them. The germline gives CDR1 MNHEY, CDR2 SVGEGT. DNA of the CDR3: TGTGCCAGCAGTTTGGGGCTAGACGCTTTCTTT. It is translated as CASSLGLDAFF.

The V call is TRBV29-1, the J call TRBJ2-1; the match to TRBD2 covers 10 bases. The CDR3 covers 19 residues. With 5 bases clipped from V and 4 bases from J, the junction kept 20 bases outside the gene matches. Per the germline V gene, CDR1 is SQVTM and CDR2 is ANQGSEA. The CDR3: CSVKRVSGRARLPYNEQFF. CDR3 DNA sequence: TGCAGCGTTAAAAGGGTGAGCGGGAGGGCCCGGCTCCCTTACAATGAGCAGTTCTTC.

This clonotype was recorded a few times. The rearrangement links TRBV4-1 to TRBJ2-2; TRBD1 might be the D (6 bases). The CDR3 runs 14 residues. Germline CDR1 and CDR2: MGHRA and YSYEKL. Trimming shortened V by 1 base and J by 5 bases, and 8 bases separated the two germline ends. The CDR3 nucleotides are TGCGCCAGCAGCCAAGTCCAGGGGACCGGGGAGCTGTTTTTT. It codes for CASSQVQGTGELFF.

The rearrangement links TRBV4-3 to TRBJ2-3, with 12 positions matching TRBD2. CDR3 size: 18 residues. J was trimmed by 4 bases and V by 2 bases; bases with no gene match: 10. Per the germline V gene, CDR1 is LGHNA and CDR2 is YSLEER. The CDR3 DNA reads TGCGCCAGCAGCCAAATACCGAGACTAGCGGGAGCCCCAGATACGCAGTATTTT. This codes for CASSQIPRLAGAPDTQYF.

V gene TRBV7-8 combines with J gene TRBJ1-2; D unclear. Germline assignment: CDR1 SGHVS and CDR2 FQNEAQ. V dropped 0 bases and J dropped 5 bases, with 19 bases sitting between them. The CDR3 covers 17 residues. The DNA for the CDR3 is TGTGCCAGCAGCTTAGCCGGACGGGATCCTCGCGTTTATGGCTACACCTTC. It translates to CASSLAGRDPRVYGYTF. Variable domain in full (rest from reference TRBV7-8 and TRBJ1-2): GAGVSQSPRYKVAKRGQDVALRCDPISGHVSLFWYQQALGQGPEFLTYFQNEAQLDKSGLPSDRFFAERPEGSVSTLKIQRTQQEDSAVYLCASSLAGRDPRVYGYTFGSGTRLTVV.

The CDR3 DNA follows: TGTGCCAGTAGTCCCAGACAGGGGGATGCGGCTTTCTTT. This translates into CASSPRQGDAAFF. The V gene is TRBV19, the J gene TRBJ1-1, with 9 bases lining up with TRBD1. Germline CDR1 reads LNHDA; CDR2 reads SQIVND (reference sequence). This CDR3 has 13 residues. The trim removed 5 bases at V and 11 bases at J, leaving 9 bases unmatched.

The chain carries TRBV20-1 and TRBJ2-1; 8 positions agree with TRBD1. This CDR3 has 14 residues. V shed 4 bases, J shed 5 bases, and the junction held 7 bases outside the gene matches. Germline CDR1 reads DFQATT; CDR2 reads SNEGSKA (reference sequence). This CDR3 reads CSAIDRGIHNEQFF. The CDR3 nucleotides read TGCAGTGCTATAGACAGGGGAATCCACAATGAGCAGTTCTTC.

The chain employs TRBV7-2 and TRBJ1-2; D call uncertain. CDR3 size: 14 residues. Germline V gene data show CDR1 as SGHTA and CDR2 as FQGNSA. V was shortened by 11 bases and J by 0 bases, with 16 bases between the two germline ends. CDR3 sequence reads: CAGKGGRTNYGYTF. In nucleotides, the CDR3 is TGTGCCGGCAAAGGAGGAAGGACTAACTATGGCTACACCTTC.

The chain couples TRBV12-3 or TRBV12-4 to TRBJ1-4; D gene ambiguous. V was pared by 3 bases and J by 6 bases, with 11 bases between. CDR3 length equals 14 residues. CDR3 residues: CASSLLGYDEKLFF. The CDR3, as DNA: TGTGCCAGCAGTTTGTTGGGGTACGATGAAAAACTGTTTTTT.

The rearrangement links TRBV6-6 to TRBJ2-6, with 8 bases matching TRBD1. V shed 2 bases, J shed 3 bases, and the junction held 0 bases outside the gene matches. The CDR3 has 15 amino acids. CDR1 MNHNY and CDR2 SVGAGI come from the germline V gene (reference sequence). The CDR3 DNA reads as TGTGCCAGCAGTTACGGACAGGGTGGGGCCAACGTCCTGACTTTC. Protein sequence: CASSYGQGGANVLTF.

Remarks on this clonotype: A read error may explain this, as a much larger clone is one base away. V usage is TRBV7-2 and J usage is TRBJ2-3; D gene uncertain. The length of the CDR3 is 13 residues. Germline values: CDR1 SGHTA, CDR2 FQGNSA. V lost 4 bases and J lost 4, with 9 bases in between. The CDR3 region has the DNA TGTGCCAGCAGCTCGACATGGGCAGATACGCAGTATTTT. This codes for CASSSTWADTQYF.

This clonotype was counted a few times. This chain uses TRBV6-1 with TRBJ1-5; no firm D call. The V and J ends lost 0 bases and 1 base respectively, with 7 bases between them. The CDR3 loop spans 15 amino acids. The germline gives CDR1 MNHNS, CDR2 SASEGT. The CDR3 coding sequence is TGTGCCAGCAGTGAAGCGGGTGGGAGCAATCAGCCCCAGCATTTT. Translation gives CASSEAGGSNQPQHF.

The genes are TRBV7-2 and TRBJ1-5; possible D gene TRBD1, 6 bases. The CDR3 is made up of 16 amino acids. Germline V gene sequence: CDR1 SGHTA, CDR2 FQGNSA. V dropped 4 bases and J dropped 0 bases, with 13 bases sitting between them. CDR3 nucleotide sequence: TGTGCCAGCAGCTCGGAAGGACAGTATAGCAATCAGCCCCAGCATTTT. This translates into CASSSEGQYSNQPQHF. Together with reference TRBV7-2 and TRBJ1-5, the CDR3 gives the full variable domain: GAGVSQSPSNKVTEKGKDVELRCDPISGHTALYWYRQSLGQGLEFLIYFQGNSAPDKSGLPSDRFSAERTGGSVSTLTIQRTQQEDSAVYLCASSSEGQYSNQPQHFGDGTRLSIL.

This clonotype was seen a few times. J is TRBJ2-5 and V is TRBV27, with D unresolved. The CDR3 runs 15 residues. V shed 6 bases and J shed 5 bases, with 19 bases lying between them. The germline V gene has CDR1 MNHEY and CDR2 SMNVEV (reference sequence). This chain's CDR3 is CASSPFVGFMETQYF. The DNA of the CDR3 is TGTGCCAGCAGCCCTTTCGTTGGCTTTATGGAGACCCAGTACTTC.

This clonotype showed up just a few times. CDR3 region: CSARSLPGLGLEQYF. In DNA, the CDR3 is TGCAGTGCTAGAAGCCTGCCAGGACTAGGGCTCGAGCAGTACTTC. The chain combines TRBV20-1 with TRBJ2-7, with TRBD2 matching 7 bases. The CDR3 is made up of 15 amino acids. The germline V gene has CDR1 DFQATT and CDR2 SNEGSKA (reference sequence). Germline trimming cut 2 bases from V and 6 bases from J; bases unmatched to any gene: 13.

V usage is TRBV12-3 or TRBV12-4 and J usage is TRBJ2-7; D not resolved. The CDR3 is made up of 15 amino acids. V lost 7 bases to trimming and J lost 3 bases, with 19 bases between them. The CDR3 here is CASTQEGNIYYEQYF. Written as DNA, the CDR3 is TGTGCCAGCACTCAGGAAGGTAACATCTACTACGAGCAGTACTTC.

The table lists this clonotype with many counts. The chain joins TRBV7-2 to TRBJ2-7; 7 positions match TRBD2. From germline, CDR1 is SGHTA and CDR2 FQGNSA. Trimming removed 5 bases from V and 6 bases from J; junction bases left unmatched: 4. The CDR3 covers 12 residues. CDR3 in DNA: TGTGCCAGCAGCCGACCGGGGGGCGAGCAGTACGTC. The encoded protein is CASSRPGGEQYV.

This clonotype was detected a few times. The chain combines TRBV7-3 with TRBJ2-3; TRBD2 might be the D (5 bases). Germline-derived CDR1 and CDR2 are SGHTA and FQGTGA. The CDR3 totals 14 residues. V was shortened by 3 bases and J by 0 bases, with 7 bases between the two germline ends. The CDR3 loop is CASSFGVSTDTQYF. DNA for the CDR3: TGTGCCAGCAGCTTCGGGGTTAGCACAGATACGCAGTATTTT.

The chain uses TRBV12-3 or TRBV12-4 and TRBJ2-1; tentatively, D is TRBD2 (7 bases). V shed 5 bases and J shed 3 bases, with 11 bases lying between them. The CDR3 length is 14 residues. CDR3 DNA sequence: TGTGCCAGCAGTAAGGGGGGGGGCTACAATGAGCAGTTCTTC. Protein sequence: CASSKGGGYNEQFF.

The chain employs TRBV6-2 or TRBV6-3 and TRBJ2-2; tentatively, D is TRBD2 (6 bases). Germline lookup yields CDR1 MNHEY and CDR2 SVGEGT. V was clipped by 2 bases and J by 3 bases, with 13 bases between them. There are 16 residues in the CDR3. The CDR3 is CASSYPRAGHTGELFF. The CDR3, as DNA: TGTGCCAGCAGTTACCCTCGAGCGGGTCACACCGGGGAGCTGTTTTTT.

The sample holds many counts of this clonotype. This chain links TRBV7-8 with TRBJ2-1; D call uncertain. Trimming stripped 5 bases from V and 4 bases from J, with 12 bases between. From germline, CDR1 is SGHVS and CDR2 FQNEAQ. The CDR3 sequence is 14 residues long. CDR3 amino acids: CASSHLQLYNEQFF. CDR3 DNA: TGTGCCAGCAGCCACCTTCAGTTGTACAATGAGCAGTTCTTC.

The chain carries TRBV6-6 and TRBJ2-7, with TRBD2 matching over 13 bases. V lost 4 bases and J lost 3; bases outside the gene matches: 9. The germline V gene encodes CDR1 MNHNY and CDR2 SVGAGI (reference sequence). The CDR3 spans 17 residues. This CDR3 is CASSLGLAGLPYYEQYF. CDR3 coding DNA: TGTGCCAGCAGTTTGGGACTAGCGGGACTGCCCTACTACGAGCAGTACTTC.

The V and J genes are TRBV4-1 and TRBJ2-7; D is possibly TRBD1 or TRBD2 (5 bases each). This CDR3 comprises 15 residues. V was shortened by 1 base and J by 3 bases, with 13 bases between the two germline ends. Germline V lookup: CDR1 MGHRA, CDR2 YSYEKL. CDR3 sequence: CASSQAFGDDYEQYF. The CDR3 DNA follows: TGCGCCAGCAGCCAAGCTTTTGGGGACGACTACGAGCAGTACTTC.